Shown below are 12 T cell receptor beta chains from a single sample sequenced in a study of response to subunit inactivated influenza vaccine. MiXCR, applied by TCRdb to the RT-PCR reads, yields one record per CDR3 protein. This sample has a few hundred thousand distinct CDR3 sequences, with 20% to 25% found just once. The specimen was PBMCs from blood, collected about 20 months after vaccination. The receptor source for this set is a man between 45 and 75 years old who received an inactivated influenza vaccine.

In this sample, this clonotype turned up many times. The CDR3 sequence is CASSAGADGYTF. The CDR3 DNA reads TGCGCCAGCAGCGCAGGGGCGGATGGCTACACCTTC. The chain joins TRBV5-1 to TRBJ1-2, with D tentatively TRBD1 (6 bases). The germline gives CDR1 SGHRS, CDR2 YFSETQ. The CDR3 runs 12 residues. V shed 4 bases and J shed 6 bases, with 10 bases lying between them.

This clonotype came up a few times. The gene calls are TRBV12-3 or TRBV12-4 and TRBJ2-7; 8 bases agree with TRBD1. Trimming cost V 5 bases and J 3 bases; bases outside gene matches: 6. The CDR3 contains 14 residues. The chain's CDR3 is CASSLTGVDYEQYF. The DNA of the CDR3 is TGTGCCAGCAGTCTGACAGGGGTTGACTACGAGCAGTACTTC.

V and J are TRBV5-1 and TRBJ2-7, with D hard to call. Deletions cut 5 bases from V and 0 bases from J, with 15 bases between. The CDR3 contains 15 residues. The germline V gene has CDR1 SGHRS and CDR2 YFSETQ. CDR3 in DNA: TGCGCCAGCAGTTCGAAAGCGACGAGCTCCTACGAGCAGTACTTC. This translates into CASSSKATSSYEQYF.

The chain carries TRBV12-3 or TRBV12-4 and TRBJ2-1; D gene ambiguous. V lost 0 bases to trimming and J lost 6 bases, with 3 bases between them. The CDR3 consists of 12 residues. CDR3 DNA sequence: TGTGCCAGCAGTTTAGCAGCCAATGAGCAGTTCTTC. Translating gives CASSLAANEQFF.

Turning to this clonotype: A much larger clone lies one base from this, so it may be a read error. The V and J genes are TRBV4-2 and TRBJ1-4; 8 positions agree with TRBD1. This CDR3 has 16 residues. Germline V lookup: CDR1 LGHNA, CDR2 YNFKEQ. CDR3 protein: CAGSQDQTGGWEKLFF. CDR3 bases: TGTGCCGGCAGCCAAGATCAAACAGGGGGTTGGGAAAAACTGTTTTTT.

The chain is built from TRBV29-1 and TRBJ2-7; D may be TRBD2 (5 bases). Trimming took off 0 bases at V and 5 bases at J, with 17 bases between the two ends. The length of the CDR3 is 15 residues. Germline assignment: CDR1 SQVTM and CDR2 ANQGSEA. The CDR3 is CSVEDEGGGYHEQYF. DNA of the CDR3: TGCAGCGTTGAAGATGAGGGCGGTGGGTACCACGAGCAGTACTTC.

The gene calls are TRBV6-5 and TRBJ1-2, with D perhaps matching TRBD1 (5 bases). Looked up from germline, CDR1 is MNHEY and CDR2 is SVGAGI. The CDR3 is 15 amino acids. The ends were cut back, 4 bases at V and 6 bases at J, with 18 bases in the middle. This CDR3 reads CASSSFRGRIDGYTF. The CDR3 DNA reads TGTGCCAGCAGTTCCTTTCGGGGACGGATTGATGGCTACACCTTC.

This clonotype was observed a few times. The chain joins TRBV29-1 to TRBJ2-3, with D possibly matching TRBD1 (5 bases). Germline CDR1 SQVTM, CDR2 ANQGSEA. Deletions cut 7 bases from V and 0 bases from J, with 11 bases between. The CDR3 has 13 residues. CDR3 sequence (DNA): TGCAGCGGGCAGGGCCTTAGCACAGATACGCAGTATTTT. It specifies CSGQGLSTDTQYF.

The V gene is TRBV12-3 or TRBV12-4, the J gene TRBJ2-7, with D possibly being TRBD1 (6 bases). The V and J ends lost 5 bases and 4 bases respectively, with 18 bases between them. The CDR3 consists of 15 residues. CDR3 sequence: CASSPITGIGYEQYF. The CDR3 nucleotides are TGTGCCAGCAGTCCCATAACAGGGATAGGATACGAGCAGTACTTC.

This clonotype was picked up a small number of times. This chain connects TRBV20-1 to TRBJ1-2; 10 bases are shared with TRBD1. Germline loops: CDR1 DFQATT, CDR2 SNEGSKA (reference sequence). This CDR3 spans 12 amino acids. J was trimmed by 8 bases and V by 6 bases; bases with no gene match: 6. The DNA of the CDR3 is TGCAGTGCCCAAGGGACAGGGGACGGCTACACCTTC. Translated, it gives CSAQGTGDGYTF.

This clonotype has more than one count but fewer than ten. This sequence joins TRBV24-1 and TRBJ1-2; no clear D gene. The CDR3 consists of 13 residues. Germline V gene data show CDR1 as KGHDR and CDR2 as SFDVKD. V lost 4 bases and J lost 4, with 9 bases in between. CDR3 amino acids: CATSEGRFYGYTF. The DNA of the CDR3 is TGTGCCACCAGTGAAGGCAGATTCTATGGCTACACCTTC.

This clonotype occurred many times. J is TRBJ1-4 and V is TRBV7-2; TRBD1 might be the D (6 bases). V shed 7 bases and J shed 8 bases, with 17 bases lying between them. In germline, CDR1 is SGHTA, CDR2 FQGNSA. CDR3 length: 14 residues. CDR3 bases: TGTGCCAGCAAAGTCAACAGGGCGGGGGAAAAACTGTTTTTT. This encodes CASKVNRAGEKLFF.